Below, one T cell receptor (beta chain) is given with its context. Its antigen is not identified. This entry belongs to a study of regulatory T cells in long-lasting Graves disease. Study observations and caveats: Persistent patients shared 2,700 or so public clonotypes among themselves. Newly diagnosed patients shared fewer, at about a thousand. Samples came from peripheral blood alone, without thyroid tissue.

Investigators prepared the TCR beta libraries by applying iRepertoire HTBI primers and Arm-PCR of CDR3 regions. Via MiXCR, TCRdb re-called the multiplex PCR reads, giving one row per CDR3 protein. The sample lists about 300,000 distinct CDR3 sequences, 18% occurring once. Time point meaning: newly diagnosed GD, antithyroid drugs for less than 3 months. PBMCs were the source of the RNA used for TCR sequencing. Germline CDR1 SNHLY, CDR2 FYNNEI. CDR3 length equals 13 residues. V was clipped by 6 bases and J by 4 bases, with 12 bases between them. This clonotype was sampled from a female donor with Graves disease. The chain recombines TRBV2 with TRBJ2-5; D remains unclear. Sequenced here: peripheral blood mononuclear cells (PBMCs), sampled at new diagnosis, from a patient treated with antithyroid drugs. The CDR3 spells CASSVLEGETQYF. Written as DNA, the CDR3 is TGTGCCAGCAGCGTGCTAGAAGGAGAGACCCAGTACTTC.